This TCR beta chain was retrieved from a study of CXCR3-negative and CXCR3-positive naive CD8 T cells. Across the whole study: The dataset comprises roughly 150 million TRB reads in total, with about 1.5 +/- 0.3 million reads per library. Study-level points and caveats: More hydrophobic TRB CDR3s occurred in CXCR3-positive than in CXCR3-negative naive cells. After cryopreservation, CXCR3 expression dropped partially; most assays used fresh PBMCs.

The germline CDR1 and CDR2 sequences are SQVTM and ANQGSEA. The CDR3 covers 15 residues. A few hundred thousand cells per CD8+ T cell subset were flow-sorted in triplicate. Those CD8+ T cells considered naive were CD45RO-CCR7+CD27+CD95-. The authors made the TRB cDNA libraries by 5' RACE using UMI labels. TCRdb reprocessed the 5' RACE reads and reports one entry per CDR3 protein, with no DNA. The record lists about 150,000 distinct CDR3 sequences, of which the ten most abundant hold around 0.28%. Concerning this clonotype: Its antigen is unknown.

The sequencing input was naive CXCR3+ CD8+ T cells from blood. Subset noted: CD45RO-CCR7+CD27+CD95- naive CD8+ T cells expressing CXCR3 (TNR3+). The TCR was taken from a human donor in good health. Some clones in this sample may be carry-over from other donors' samples. This sequence joins TRBV29-1 and TRBJ2-1; no DNA is available, so the TRBD1 call from TCRdb remains unchecked. Here the CDR3 reads CSVTRTAGSYNEQFF.